The next 18 T cell receptor beta chains were all read from a single sample in a study of Graves' ophthalmopathy and Graves' hyperthyroidism. The sequenced template was RNA, covering the TCR beta CDR3 region. First-round RT-PCR used HTBI primers; second-round multiplex PCR followed. In TCRdb, the multiplex PCR reads were re-called with MiXCR into one record per CDR3 protein. The data hold approximately 330,000 distinct CDR3 sequences, with 15% to 20% observed a single time. The sample consisted of peripheral blood. The receptors stem from an adult man with Graves' ophthalmopathy.

This clonotype was seen ten or more times. The chain links TRBV11-1 to TRBJ1-2; tentative D call: TRBD1 (6 bases). CDR1 and CDR2 (germline): SGHAT, FQDESV (reference sequence). Trimming took 2 bases from V and 8 from J, leaving 21 bases between them. The CDR3 is 16 amino acids. The chain's CDR3 is CASSLPAPGARRGYTF. The CDR3 nucleotides are TGTGCCAGCAGCTTACCTGCGCCAGGGGCACGTCGAGGCTACACCTTC.

This clonotype was found many times. The chain couples TRBV20-1 to TRBJ2-5; perhaps TRBD1 as D (6 bases). CDR1 is DFQATT and CDR2 is SNEGSKA in the germline V gene (reference sequence). CDR3 length: 16 residues. Trimming stripped 0 bases from V and 4 bases from J, with 18 bases between. CDR3: CSARDLTGKATETQYF. Written as DNA, the CDR3 is TGCAGTGCTAGAGATCTCACAGGGAAAGCCACAGAGACCCAGTACTTC.

This clonotype was seen only a few times. The chain joins TRBV18 to TRBJ2-2; TRBD1 might be the D (6 bases). V was trimmed by 0 bases and J by 5 bases, leaving 16 bases between them. This CDR3 comprises 17 residues. From germline, CDR1 is KGHSH and CDR2 LQKENI. The CDR3 loop reads CASSPPGQPRGTGELFF. DNA for the CDR3: TGTGCCAGCTCACCACCGGGACAACCTAGGGGGACCGGGGAGCTGTTTTTT.

This clonotype was observed a single time. V and J are TRBV20-1 and TRBJ1-5; D possibly corresponds to TRBD1 (6 bases). This CDR3 contains 15 residues. The V end lost 0 bases, the J end lost 5 bases, and 14 bases lay between the germline ends. The germline V gene encodes CDR1 DFQATT and CDR2 SNEGSKA (reference sequence). The CDR3 nucleotides read TGCAGTGCTAGAGAGAGATCAGGGGCGGATCAGCCCCAGCATTTT. Translation gives CSARERSGADQPQHF.

Many counts were recorded for this clonotype. The chain is built from TRBV11-2 and TRBJ1-1; TRBD1 agrees at 7 bases. Germline values: CDR1 SGHAT, CDR2 FQNNGV. V was clipped by 1 base and J by 9 bases; unmatched bases: 2. The CDR3 runs to 12 residues. CDR3 DNA sequence: TGTGCCAGCAGCTTAGGGGGACAGCAAGCTTTCTTT. Protein product: CASSLGGQQAFF.

This clonotype was detected many times. This chain joins TRBV5-1 and TRBJ2-7, with a tentative D call TRBD2 (6 bases). Per the germline V gene, CDR1 is SGHRS and CDR2 is YFSETQ. The CDR3 runs to 15 residues. V dropped 0 bases and J dropped 5 bases, with 15 bases sitting between them. The CDR3 loop is CASSLVRGLGNEQYF. The CDR3 nucleotides read TGCGCCAGCAGCTTGGTTCGGGGACTGGGGAACGAGCAGTACTTC.

This clonotype was seen at least ten times. The chain recombines TRBV30 with TRBJ2-2; D ambiguous. This CDR3 region has 14 residues. Per the germline V gene, CDR1 is GTSNPN and CDR2 is SVGIG (reference sequence). V lost 0 bases, J lost 6 bases, and 11 bases lay in between. CDR3 DNA sequence: TGTGCCTGGAGTGTAGCGACACGGGCCGGGGAGCTGTTTTTT. Amino acid sequence: CAWSVATRAGELFF.

Many counts were recorded for this clonotype. This chain uses TRBV19 with TRBJ1-5, with 7 nucleotides matching TRBD1. Trimming removed 2 bases from V and 7 bases from J; junction bases left unmatched: 8. CDR1 is LNHDA and CDR2 is SQIVND in the germline V gene (reference sequence). This CDR3 is 15 amino acids long. CDR3 nucleotides: TGTGCCAGTAGTATAAAAGGGACAGCTTCACAGCCCCAGCATTTT. As protein: CASSIKGTASQPQHF.

Many counts were recorded for this clonotype. The V and J genes are TRBV6-2 or TRBV6-3 and TRBJ1-2; D is unresolved. V was pared by 8 bases and J by 1 base, with 17 bases between. Looked up from germline, CDR1 is MNHEY and CDR2 is SVGEGT. This CDR3 comprises 15 residues. CDR3 sequence: CASVGLSVINYGYTF. CDR3 bases: TGTGCCAGCGTTGGCCTCTCGGTTATTAACTATGGCTACACCTTC.

V gene TRBV28 combines with J gene TRBJ1-2, with D hard to call. The germline V and J ends were trimmed by 3 bases and 3 bases, with 14 bases remaining between them. The CDR3 consists of 15 residues. Germline V gives CDR1 MDHEN, CDR2 SYDVKM. The DNA for the CDR3 is TGTGCCAGCAGTTTCGCTTCCCAACCCCACTATGGCTACACCTTC. It is translated as CASSFASQPHYGYTF.

This clonotype was recorded many times. This chain uses TRBV20-1 with TRBJ2-5; the D is unclear. This CDR3 has 11 residues. The germline V and J ends were trimmed by 5 bases and 7 bases, with 11 bases remaining between them. Germline-derived CDR1 and CDR2 are DFQATT and SNEGSKA (reference sequence). CDR3 protein: CSAESRGTQYF. In nucleotides, the CDR3 is TGCAGTGCTGAGTCCCGAGGGACCCAGTACTTC.

The sample holds many counts of this clonotype. This chain joins TRBV19 and TRBJ1-5; weak D call: TRBD1 (5 bases). CDR1 is LNHDA and CDR2 is SQIVND in the germline V gene (reference sequence). The CDR3 is made up of 15 amino acids. V was clipped by 5 bases and J by 0 bases, with 11 bases between them. DNA of the CDR3: TGTGCCAGTAGTCAGGGCCCCAATAGCAATCAGCCCCAGCATTTT. It codes for CASSQGPNSNQPQHF.

This clonotype was counted ten times or more. The CDR3 here is CASSLDRDSEAFF. For the CDR3, the DNA is TGTGCCAGCAGCTTAGACCGGGACAGTGAAGCTTTCTTT. The gene calls are TRBV11-3 and TRBJ1-1, with 7 bases aligning to TRBD1. V shed 0 bases and J 7 bases; nucleotides not matched to a gene: 2. CDR1 and CDR2 from the germline V gene are SGHNT and YENEEA. The CDR3 runs 13 residues. Full variable domain (rest looked up from reference TRBV11-3 and TRBJ1-1): EAGVVQSPRYKIIEKKQPVAFWCNPISGHNTLYWYLQNLGQGPELLIRYENEEAVDDSQLPKDRFSAERLKGVDSTLKIQPAELGDSAVYLCASSLDRDSEAFFGQGTRLTVV.

The chain has TRBV6-1 and TRBJ1-5; a weak D match, TRBD1 (5 bases). From germline, CDR1 is MNHNS and CDR2 SASEGT. The CDR3 sequence is 15 residues long. V gave up 0 bases and J gave up 0 bases, with 6 bases separating them. The CDR3 DNA sequence: TGTGCCAGCAGTGAAGCCGGGGGTAGCAATCAGCCCCAGCATTTT. Translated, it gives CASSEAGGSNQPQHF.

In this sample, this clonotype turned up many times. The chain joins TRBV6-1 to TRBJ1-1; D is possibly TRBD1 (6 bases). The germline V and J ends were trimmed by 4 bases and 5 bases, with 17 bases remaining between them. In germline, CDR1 is MNHNS, CDR2 SASEGT. This CDR3 region has 15 residues. In nucleotides, the CDR3 is TGTGCCAGCAGTGTAGGCGCGGCTCAGGGGACTGAAGCTTTCTTT. Protein sequence: CASSVGAAQGTEAFF.

The sample holds many counts of this clonotype. The J gene is TRBJ2-2, the V gene TRBV2; 7 bases align to TRBD1. The germline CDR1 and CDR2 sequences are SNHLY and FYNNEI. This CDR3 spans 15 amino acids. The V segment lost 5 bases and the J segment 10 bases; nucleotides outside the gene matches: 13. Here the CDR3 reads CASSRLQGLSEELFF. The CDR3 DNA reads TGTGCCAGCAGTAGACTACAGGGGCTTTCGGAGGAGCTGTTTTTT.

This clonotype appeared many times. The chain carries TRBV25-1 and TRBJ2-2; D might be TRBD2 (5 bases). The CDR3 totals 14 residues. Germline V gives CDR1 MGHDK, CDR2 SYGVNS. Trimming shortened V by 4 bases and J by 7 bases, and 13 bases separated the two germline ends. The CDR3 reads CASSVFTRDGELFF. The DNA of the CDR3 is TGTGCCAGCAGTGTCTTCACTAGGGACGGGGAGCTGTTTTTT.

This clonotype has a handful of counts. V usage is TRBV20-1 and J usage is TRBJ2-4; no firm D call. Germline V gene lookup returns CDR1 DFQATT and CDR2 SNEGSKA (reference sequence). V lost 1 base, J lost 5 bases, and 24 bases lay in between. The CDR3 extends over 18 amino acids. In DNA form, the CDR3 reads TGCAGTGCTAGAGTACGTTGGGGAAGGACCCCACTCGAAAACATTCAGTACTTC. Translated: CSARVRWGRTPLENIQYF.